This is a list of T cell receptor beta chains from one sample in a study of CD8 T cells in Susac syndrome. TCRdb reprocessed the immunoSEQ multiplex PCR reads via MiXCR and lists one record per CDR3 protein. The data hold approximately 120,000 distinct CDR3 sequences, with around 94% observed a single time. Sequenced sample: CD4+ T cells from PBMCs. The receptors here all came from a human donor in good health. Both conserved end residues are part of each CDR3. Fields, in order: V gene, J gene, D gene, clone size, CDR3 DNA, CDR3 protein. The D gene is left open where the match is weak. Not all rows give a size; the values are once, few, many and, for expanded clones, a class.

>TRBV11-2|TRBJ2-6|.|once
TGTGCCAGCAGCTTAGGGAGGGCGGGGGCCAACGTCCTGACTTTC
CASSLGRAGANVLTF
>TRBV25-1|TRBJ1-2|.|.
TGTGCCAGCAGTGAATACGCTAACTATGGCTACACCTTC
CASSEYANYGYTF
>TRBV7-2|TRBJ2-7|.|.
TGTGCCAGCAGCTTAACTCGGGAGAGCTCCTACGAGCAGTACTTC
CASSLTRESSYEQYF
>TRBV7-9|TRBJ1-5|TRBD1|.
TGTGCCAGCAGCTCCTCCAGGGGGTTCAATCAGCCCCAGCATTTT
CASSSSRGFNQPQHF
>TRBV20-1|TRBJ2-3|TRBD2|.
TGCAGTGCTAGAGGGGTGACTAGCGCGAGCACAGATACGCAGTATTTT
CSARGVTSASTDTQYF
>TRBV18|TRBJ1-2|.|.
TGTGCCAGCTCACCATCGGGGGGCTATGGCTACACCTTC
CASSPSGGYGYTF
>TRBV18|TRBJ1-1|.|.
TGTGCCAGCTCACCCGCCCGGGAAATTGAAGCTTTCTTT
CASSPAREIEAFF
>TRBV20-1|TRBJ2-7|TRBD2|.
TGCAGTGCTAGAACTAGCGGGAGCGATGAGCAGTACTTC
CSARTSGSDEQYF
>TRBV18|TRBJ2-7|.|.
TGTGCCAGCTCACCACCGTCGCACGAGCAGTACTTC
CASSPPSHEQYF
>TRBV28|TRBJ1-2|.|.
TGTGCCACCTCCGGGACGGCGGGAAACTATGGCTACACCTTC
CATSGTAGNYGYTF
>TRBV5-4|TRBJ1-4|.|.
TGTGCCAGCAGCTTGGCCGTCACAGGGAATGAAAAACTGTTTTTT
CASSLAVTGNEKLFF
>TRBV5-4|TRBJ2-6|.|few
TGTGCCAGCAGCTTGGACGGGGCCAACGTCCTGACTTTC
CASSLDGANVLTF
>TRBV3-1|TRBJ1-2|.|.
TGTGCCAGCAGCCAAGACCTGCTGCCAAGAAACTATGGCTACACCTTC
CASSQDLLPRNYGYTF
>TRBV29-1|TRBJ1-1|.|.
TGCAGCGTTCAGTACATGAACACTGAAGCTTTCTTT
CSVQYMNTEAFF
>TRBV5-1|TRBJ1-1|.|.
TGCGCCAGCACCGAGGGCCTGAACTCTGAAGCTTTCTTT
CASTEGLNSEAFF
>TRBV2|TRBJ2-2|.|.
TGTGCCAGCTCCGGGACCTTAAACACCGGGGAGCTGTTTTTT
CASSGTLNTGELFF
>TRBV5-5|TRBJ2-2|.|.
TGTGCCAGCAGCTTAGGGAATCGGGACACCGGGGAGCTGTTTTTT
CASSLGNRDTGELFF
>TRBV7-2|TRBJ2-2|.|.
TGTGCCAGCAGTTTAAACACCGGGGAGCTGTTTTTT
CASSLNTGELFF
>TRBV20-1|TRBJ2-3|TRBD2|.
TGCAGTGCTACTTTGACTAGCGGGATAGGTGATACGCAGTATTTT
CSATLTSGIGDTQYF
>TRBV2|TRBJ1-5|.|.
TGTGCCAGCAGTTCTCCGGCAGGGAATAGCAATCAGCCCCAGCATTTT
CASSSPAGNSNQPQHF
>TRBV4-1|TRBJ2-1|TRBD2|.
TGCGCCAGCAGCCAAGAGGCCCCGGGACTAGCGGGAGTGGGCTCCTACAATGAGCAGTTCTTC
CASSQEAPGLAGVGSYNEQFF
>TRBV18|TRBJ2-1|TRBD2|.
TGTGCCAGCTCCCCGGGACTAGCTTATCACAATGAGCAGTTCTTC
CASSPGLAYHNEQFF
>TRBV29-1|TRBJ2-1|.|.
TGCAGCGTGGGGTCGGGGGTCTCCTACAATGAGCAGTTCTTC
CSVGSGVSYNEQFF
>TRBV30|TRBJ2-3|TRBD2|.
TGTGCCTGGAGTGTACTAGCGGGAGCCACAGATACGCAGTATTTT
CAWSVLAGATDTQYF
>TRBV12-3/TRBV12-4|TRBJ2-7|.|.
TGTGCCAGCAGCCCCGACCAGGGCGACGAGCAGTACTTC
CASSPDQGDEQYF
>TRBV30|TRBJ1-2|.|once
TGTGCCTGGAGTGTAGGGCGGAACTATGGCTACACCTTC
CAWSVGRNYGYTF
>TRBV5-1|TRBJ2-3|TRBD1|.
TGCGCCAGCAAGAGGACAGGCGGCTCTGGTTATACGCAGTATTTT
CASKRTGGSGYTQYF
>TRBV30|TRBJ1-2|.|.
TGTGCCTGGAGTGGGCAGGCGGCTAACTATGGCTACACCTTC
CAWSGQAANYGYTF
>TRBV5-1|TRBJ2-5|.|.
TGCGCCAGCCGCCATAAGACGGGACGCATCCAAGAGACCCAGTACTTC
CASRHKTGRIQETQYF
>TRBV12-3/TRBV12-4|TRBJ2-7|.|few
TGTGCCAGCAGTTTTAGCGGAGTCTACGAGCAGTACTTC
CASSFSGVYEQYF
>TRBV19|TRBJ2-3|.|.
TGTGCCAGTACCCGGAGGGATGGTTCCTCGCAGTATTTT
CASTRRDGSSQYF
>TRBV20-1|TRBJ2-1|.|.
TGCAGTGCTAGTTGGAGGGACTTCAATGAGCAGTTCTTC
CSASWRDFNEQFF
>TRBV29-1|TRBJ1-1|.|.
TGCAGCGTTGTGGGCACCCGGGCGTTCTTGGACACTGAAGCTTTCTTT
CSVVGTRAFLDTEAFF
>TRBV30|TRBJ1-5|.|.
TGTGCCTGGAGTGAGGAACTAAATCAGCCCCAGCATTTT
CAWSEELNQPQHF